These 14 T cell receptor beta chains originate from one sample sequenced in a study of T-cell memory formation after mild COVID-19. TCRdb redid the calling of the 5' RACE reads with MiXCR, one entry per CDR3 protein. The table has hundreds of thousands of distinct CDR3 sequences, about 15% seen once. The sequenced material came from PBMCs or a T cell subset sorted from them (not recorded which). The source is a man between 18 and 29 years old who had mild COVID-19 (a few samples of this study predate the infection). Cell type and time point are not known.

This clonotype appeared once. The rearrangement links TRBV18 to TRBJ2-5, with a weak D call TRBD2 (6 bases). This CDR3 is built from 16 residues. Trimming cost V 2 bases and J 5 bases, with 18 bases left between them. Per the germline V gene, CDR1 is KGHSH and CDR2 is LQKENI. In nucleotides, the CDR3 is TGTGCCAGCTCACCATATAGGGGACTCCAACCGGAGACCCAGTACTTC. Protein product: CASSPYRGLQPETQYF.

The chain carries TRBV7-3 and TRBJ2-3; 7 bases match TRBD1. The CDR3 length is 15 residues. With 3 bases clipped from V and 4 bases from J, the junction kept 7 bases outside the gene matches. Germline CDR1 SGHTA, CDR2 FQGTGA. DNA for the CDR3: TGTGCCAGCAGCTTGGGCACGACAGGGCCAGATACGCAGTATTTT. Its protein is CASSLGTTGPDTQYF. Using reference TRBV7-3 and TRBJ2-3 for the parts outside the CDR3, the full variable domain is GAGVSQTPSNKVTEKGKYVELRCDPISGHTALYWYRQSLGQGPEFLIYFQGTGAADDSGLPNDRFFAVRPEGSVSTLKIQRTERGDSAVYLCASSLGTTGPDTQYFGPGTRLTVL.

CDR3 sequence reads: CASSIRPTGINEQFF. Written as DNA, the CDR3 is TGTGCCAGCAGCATCCGACCGACAGGGATCAATGAGCAGTTCTTC. V usage is TRBV7-9 and J usage is TRBJ2-1; the match to TRBD1 covers 7 bases. With V trimmed by 5 bases and J by 6 bases, 10 bases remained unmatched. CDR3 length equals 15 residues. Germline CDR1 reads SEHNR; CDR2 reads FQNEAQ (reference sequence).

This clonotype was seen more than once but under ten times. V gene TRBV28 combines with J gene TRBJ1-5; maybe TRBD1 (6 bases). Germline values: CDR1 MDHEN, CDR2 SYDVKM. This CDR3 is built from 16 residues. Trimming left V 5 bases short and J 3 bases short, with 17 bases between. This CDR3 reads CASSPGTRGNNQPQHF. The DNA of the CDR3 is TGTGCCAGCAGTCCGGGGACAAGGGGGAACAATCAGCCCCAGCATTTT.

The chain combines TRBV5-1 with TRBJ2-2, with a tentative D call TRBD1 (5 bases). The ends were cut back, 1 base at V and 1 base at J, with 14 bases in the middle. Germline V CDR1 and CDR2: SGHRS, YFSETQ. The CDR3 contains 17 residues. CDR3 sequence: CASSLTQGRRNTGELFF. CDR3 coding DNA: TGCGCCAGCAGCTTGACCCAGGGCCGGAGGAACACCGGGGAGCTGTTTTTT.

This clonotype showed up just a few times. The rearrangement joins TRBV6-2 or TRBV6-3 to TRBJ2-4; D is possibly TRBD2 (6 bases). There are 18 residues in the CDR3. V was clipped by 5 bases and J by 5 bases, with 25 bases between them. Germline CDR1 reads MNHEY; CDR2 reads SVGEGT. In DNA form, the CDR3 reads TGTGCCAGCAGTCAGGCGGGGAGAACGTCTAGTCGTGAAAACATTCAGTACTTC. This translates into CASSQAGRTSSRENIQYF.

This clonotype was detected only a few times. The genes are TRBV6-6 and TRBJ2-5, with D perhaps matching TRBD1 or TRBD2 (5 bases each). This CDR3 has 13 residues. The germline V gene encodes CDR1 MNHNY and CDR2 SVGAGI (reference sequence). Between the trimmed V and J ends, which lost 6 bases and 5 bases, there was a span of 13 bases. The CDR3 sequence is CASSEVWGETQYF. For the CDR3, the DNA is TGTGCCAGCAGCGAAGTCTGGGGGGAGACCCAGTACTTC.

This clonotype appeared many times. The chain uses TRBV7-9 and TRBJ1-2, with D perhaps TRBD1 (6 bases). The length of the CDR3 is 16 residues. Germline CDR1 reads SEHNR; CDR2 reads FQNEAQ (reference sequence). V dropped 2 bases and J dropped 4 bases, with 17 bases sitting between them. The CDR3 nucleotides read TGTGCCAGCAGCTTACTAGACAGGACGAGGGGCTATGGCTACACCTTC. This codes for CASSLLDRTRGYGYTF.

This clonotype came up a few times. The V call is TRBV7-2, the J call TRBJ2-5; D unclear. Trimming took off 5 bases at V and 5 bases at J, with 15 bases between the two ends. CDR3 length: 14 amino acids. The germline gives CDR1 SGHTA, CDR2 FQGNSA. CDR3 sequence (DNA): TGTGCCAGCAGCCCCCCCGTGGGTCGGGAGACCCAGTACTTC. Encoded protein: CASSPPVGRETQYF.

V and J are TRBV5-1 and TRBJ1-2; maybe TRBD1 (5 bases). This CDR3 comprises 14 residues. V gave up 0 bases and J gave up 7 bases, with 13 bases separating them. Germline assignment: CDR1 SGHRS and CDR2 YFSETQ. CDR3 in amino acids: CASSLAEGTAGYTF. CDR3 DNA sequence: TGCGCCAGCAGCTTGGCCGAGGGGACGGCTGGCTACACCTTC.

This clonotype turned up a few times. V and J are TRBV7-2 and TRBJ2-5; TRBD1 aligns across 7 bases. J was trimmed by 7 bases and V by 5 bases; bases with no gene match: 13. Germline loops: CDR1 SGHTA, CDR2 FQGNSA. The CDR3 totals 15 residues. DNA of the CDR3: TGTGCCAGCAGCCCAAGACAGGGAGCCCTAGGGACCCAGTACTTC. Its translation: CASSPRQGALGTQYF.

This clonotype was counted a few times. The chain has TRBV6-2 or TRBV6-3 and TRBJ2-7; D ambiguous. Germline CDR1 MNHEY, CDR2 SVGEGT. The CDR3 totals 12 residues. Trimming removed 6 bases at V and 6 bases at J, with 12 bases between. The CDR3 sequence is CASSWTALEQYF. The CDR3 region has the DNA TGTGCCAGCAGCTGGACGGCCCTCGAGCAGTACTTC.

V is TRBV24-1 and J is TRBJ2-3; D gene unclear. V gave up 7 bases and J gave up 3 bases, with 4 bases separating them. Germline CDR1 is KGHDR and CDR2 is SFDVKD. This CDR3 region has 11 residues. CDR3 region: CATRDTDTQYF. The CDR3 DNA reads as TGTGCCACCAGGGATACAGATACGCAGTATTTT.

This clonotype was seen repeatedly, ten times or more. J is TRBJ2-2 and V is TRBV18; TRBD1 aligns across 7 bases. J lost 2 bases, V lost 8 bases, and 11 bases had no gene match. Per the germline V gene, CDR1 is KGHSH and CDR2 is LQKENI. CDR3 length equals 16 residues. This chain's CDR3 is CASKSWDSQNTGELFF. The CDR3 DNA sequence: TGTGCCAGCAAAAGTTGGGACAGCCAAAACACCGGGGAGCTGTTTTTT.